This T cell receptor beta chain was sequenced in a study of T cell responses to AZD1222 COVID-19 vaccine. The CDR3 is made up of 14 amino acids. CDR1 and CDR2 (germline): MNHNS, SASEGT. The V end lost 7 bases, the J end lost 6 bases, and 18 bases lay between the germline ends. General study findings and limits: Spike-specific TCR repertoires showed rising breadth and depth after two AZD1222 doses. Without day 14 samples, only post-peak T cell repertoires were studied. Donors were mostly white British, more females; clonal diversity possibly underestimated. Reportedly, nearly half the spike-specific TCRs target unmutated variant regions.

Profiled with immunoSEQ multiplex PCR; TCRdb holds only in-frame clones, not every one. The sample carries about 150,000 clones, roughly nine tenths recorded once. Details on this clone: Its target is unknown.

The chain carries TRBV6-1 and TRBJ1-1; weak D call: TRBD1 (6 bases). This TCR was sampled from an adult in good health. Here the sequenced sample was peripheral blood, taken on day 0 of AZD1222 vaccination. The CDR3 DNA follows: TGTGCCAGCATGGACAGCACCTCTAACGCTGAAGCTTTCTTT. This gives the protein CASMDSTSNAEAFF.